This TCR beta chain was profiled in a study of T cell responses to AZD1222 COVID-19 vaccine. The study's findings and limits: Close to half of all spike-specific TCRs reportedly target regions of the variants that are unmutated.

For this clone: The antigen is unknown.

This CDR3 has 15 residues. Deletions cut 1 base from V and 5 bases from J, with 14 bases between. Germline V gives CDR1 LNHDA, CDR2 SQIVND (reference sequence). Data came from immunoSEQ multiplex PCR; TCRdb stores just in-frame clones and leaves some out. Of around 120,000 clones listed, 70% to 90% were seen once; the top ten hold 1.5% to 2%. The rearrangement joins TRBV19 to TRBJ1-2, with D unresolved. Sequencing used peripheral blood, obtained on day 0 of AZD1222 vaccination. This TCR was recovered from an adult in good health. The CDR3 here is CASSIVAGSFYGYTF. The CDR3 DNA reads as TGTGCCAGTAGTATAGTGGCGGGAAGTTTTTATGGCTACACCTTC.